A selection of T cell receptor beta chains follows, all from one sample in a study of metastatic and nonmetastatic thyroid tumors. Through MiXCR, TCRdb re-clonotyped the PCR reads. The table includes about 15,000 clones, 23% detected once. Sequencing was performed on adjacent normal tissue. The origin of the receptors is a female donor with papillary thyroid cancer or a benign thyroid nodule (not recorded which). Some clones in this sample may be carry-over from other donors' samples. Each CDR3 is given with its conserved first and last residue. D genes are given only for firm matches. A clone size is listed for some rows: how often the clone was seen (once, few, many), or a class if it is expanded.

D gene	V gene	clone size	J gene	CDR3 DNA	CDR3 protein
TRBD1	TRBV6-4	medium-sized	TRBJ1-1	TGTGCCAGCAGTACTTCAGGGGGCACTGAAGCTTTCTTT	CASSTSGGTEAFF
TRBD1	TRBV6-5	few	TRBJ2-1	TGTGCCAGCAGTTACCGAGGGGGCGTCGGTGAGCAGTTCTTC	CASSYRGGVGEQFF
TRBD1	TRBV6-6	few	TRBJ1-5	TGTGCCAGCAGTTATCCGGCGGGACAGGGCTATCATCCCCAGCATTTT	CASSYPAGQGYHPQHF
TRBD2	TRBV9	many	TRBJ2-7	TGTGCCAGCAGCGTAGAGGGTAGCGGGAACTCCTACGAGCAGTACTTC	CASSVEGSGNSYEQYF
TRBD1	TRBV28	.	TRBJ2-6	TGTGCCAGCAGCTGGACAGGGGATGGGGCCAACGTCCTGACTTTC	CASSWTGDGANVLTF
TRBD1	TRBV7-3	.	TRBJ2-3	TGTGCCAGCAGCTTAACCGGGACAGGGACGGCTGGCACAGATACGCAGTATTTT	CASSLTGTGTAGTDTQYF
.	TRBV4-2	many	TRBJ2-3	TGTGCCAGCAGCGAGCGGGGCACAGATACGCAGTATTTT	CASSERGTDTQYF
TRBD2	TRBV6-1	large	TRBJ2-7	TGTGCCAGCAGTGAACAGGGCGGGAGCTCCTACGAGCAGTACTTC	CASSEQGGSSYEQYF
TRBD2	TRBV28	few	TRBJ2-7	TGTGCCAGCAGTTGGCCCCCAAATAGCGGGGGTGTCGAGCAGTACTTC	CASSWPPNSGGVEQYF
.	TRBV5-1	.	TRBJ2-7	TGCGCCAGCAGCTTGTTCTACGGGACTGTAACTTCCTACGAGCAGTACTTC	CASSLFYGTVTSYEQYF
TRBD1	TRBV6-5	.	TRBJ2-7	TGTGCCAGCAGTTACGCCGGACAGGCGTCCTACGAGCAGTACTTC	CASSYAGQASYEQYF
.	TRBV15	few	TRBJ2-5	TGTGCTACCAGCAGAGAGAAGGCGGAGACCCAGTACTTC	CATSREKAETQYF
TRBD1	TRBV24-1	few	TRBJ1-3	TGTGCCACACAGGGGAGTGGAAACACCATATATTTT	CATQGSGNTIYF
.	TRBV27	.	TRBJ2-1	TGTGCCAGCAGTTACACTAGGATGTGGGGGAATGAGCAGTTCTTC	CASSYTRMWGNEQFF
TRBD1	TRBV5-6	many	TRBJ1-2	TGTGCCAGCAGCTCCGAGGGACAGGGGTATGGCTACACCTTC	CASSSEGQGYGYTF
.	TRBV27	few	TRBJ2-7	TGTGCCAGTTCCCGAGGGACGGGGGTCTCCTACGAGCAGTACTTC	CASSRGTGVSYEQYF
.	TRBV12-3/TRBV12-4	few	TRBJ2-5	TGTGCCAGCAGTTTACCGCAGACCCAAGAGACCCAGTACTTC	CASSLPQTQETQYF
.	TRBV27	medium-sized	TRBJ2-7	TGTGCCAGCAGTTTAGGCCTGGGACTCTTCTACGAGCAGTACTTC	CASSLGLGLFYEQYF
.	TRBV11-2	.	TRBJ1-1	TGTGCCAGCAGCTTTTTCGAAGGGAGAGCTTTCTTT	CASSFFEGRAFF
TRBD1	TRBV5-1	many	TRBJ2-2	TGCGCCAGCAGCACCGGTCCAGGGGGTGACGGGGAGCTGTTTTTT	CASSTGPGGDGELFF
.	TRBV12-3/TRBV12-4	few	TRBJ1-2	TGTGCCAGCAGTACGCGTTGGGGGGAGGGCGGCTACACCTTC	CASSTRWGEGGYTF
.	TRBV10-3	.	TRBJ2-2	TGTGCCATCGCGGAAGACGGGGAGCTGTTTTTT	CAIAEDGELFF
TRBD2	TRBV27	.	TRBJ2-7	TGTGCCAGCAGAGGCGGGGGGGACTACGAGCAGTACTTC	CASRGGGDYEQYF
.	TRBV11-2	.	TRBJ1-2	TGTGCCAGCAGCTCGAAAGGGTTGCTTGACTACACCTTC	CASSSKGLLDYTF